These T cell receptor beta chains were read from a single sample in a study of CD8+CD57+ T cells in acquired aplastic anemia. TCRdb re-derived calls from the reads in MiXCR, one entry per CDR3 protein. The table shows just over 450,000 distinct CDR3 sequences, with more than 25% occurring only once. Specimen: sorted CD4+, CD8+, or CD8+CD57+ T cells (not recorded which) from PBMCs. Receptor source: a human donor with aplastic anemia. The conserved cysteine and the conserved F or W are not part of the CDR3 here. D genes are given only for firm matches.

V: TRBV2
J: TRBJ2-7
D: TRBD2
CDR3: ASKGPGEGEQY

V: TRBV6-1
J: TRBJ1-2
D: -
CDR3: ASSERINYGYT

V: TRBV3-1
J: TRBJ1-1
D: -
CDR3: ASSQDSGAAEAF

V: TRBV6-1
J: TRBJ2-3
D: -
CDR3: ASSEVPDADTQY

V: TRBV5-1
J: TRBJ1-1
D: TRBD1
CDR3: ASSLAGGNTEAF

V: TRBV13
J: TRBJ2-7
D: TRBD1
CDR3: ASSSSVRGQSDEQY

V: TRBV25-1
J: TRBJ2-1
D: TRBD2
CDR3: ASSVDERGTYNEQF

V: TRBV20-1
J: TRBJ1-2
D: -
CDR3: SAVRTGGLPYGYT

V: TRBV5-1
J: TRBJ2-1
D: -
CDR3: ASSLTGTTYNEQF

V: TRBV6-1
J: TRBJ1-5
D: -
CDR3: ASSESARTQH

V: TRBV18
J: TRBJ1-5
D: -
CDR3: ASFQGNNQPQH

V: TRBV11-2
J: TRBJ2-1
D: -
CDR3: ASSLDWVSYNEQF

V: TRBV9
J: TRBJ2-5
D: TRBD2
CDR3: ASSAVPGGKETQY

V: TRBV12-3/TRBV12-4
J: TRBJ2-5
D: TRBD2
CDR3: ASTIAGGETQY

V: TRBV20-1
J: TRBJ1-6
D: -
CDR3: SATGGGQGNSPLH

V: TRBV19
J: TRBJ1-2
D: -
CDR3: ASAPPPYYGYT

V: TRBV5-5
J: TRBJ2-1
D: -
CDR3: ASSFMADYNEQF

V: TRBV19
J: TRBJ1-3
D: -
CDR3: ASTRTDVSGNTIY

V: TRBV19
J: TRBJ1-5
D: -
CDR3: ASSLILGGNQPQH

V: TRBV10-3
J: TRBJ2-7
D: -
CDR3: AIRTERSHEQY

V: TRBV4-2
J: TRBJ2-1
D: TRBD2
CDR3: ASSKELAGAIDEQF

V: TRBV14
J: TRBJ2-7
D: -
CDR3: ASSQAGDSPYEQY